Below are 14 T cell receptor beta chains sequenced from a single sample in a study of blood T cell repertoires in COVID-19. Profiling relied on immunoSEQ multiplex PCR, and the TCRdb table lists in-frame clones only, not all of them. The sample has about 200,000 clones, roughly 80% seen once. Input material: peripheral blood. The receptor set was obtained from a man in his fifties or sixties with COVID-19, enrolled during active disease.

The chain links TRBV28 to TRBJ1-3; TRBD1 matches 8 bases. V was clipped by 10 bases and J by 3 bases; unmatched bases: 5. This CDR3 contains 13 residues. Germline loops: CDR1 MDHEN, CDR2 SYDVKM. CDR3 amino acids: CATRTGIGNTIYF. The CDR3 coding sequence is TGTGCCACCCGGACAGGGATTGGAAACACCATATATTTT.

This chain links TRBV11-2 with TRBJ2-2; 10 bases agree with TRBD1. J was trimmed by 6 bases and V by 6 bases; bases with no gene match: 10. This CDR3 has 16 amino acids. The germline CDR1 and CDR2 sequences are SGHAT and FQNNGV. CDR3 nucleotide sequence: TGTGCCAGCAGTCACTCAGACAGGGGGCGAGCCGGGGAGCTGTTTTTT. Translating gives CASSHSDRGRAGELFF.

The V and J genes are TRBV5-6 and TRBJ2-3; weak D call: TRBD2 (5 bases). Between the trimmed V and J ends, which lost 4 bases and 4 bases, there was a span of 13 bases. There are 14 residues in the CDR3. Germline V lookup: CDR1 SGHDT, CDR2 YYEEEE. This CDR3 is CASSLRDLADTQYF. The DNA of the CDR3 is TGTGCCAGCAGCCTCCGGGATCTGGCAGATACGCAGTATTTT.

A few counts support this clone. The chain is built from TRBV7-2 and TRBJ2-5, with TRBD2 matching 7 bases. Looked up from germline, CDR1 is SGHTA and CDR2 is FQGNSA. CDR3 length equals 15 residues. Trimming removed 5 bases from V and 4 bases from J; junction bases left unmatched: 10. CDR3 nucleotides: TGTGCCAGCAGCCGGGGCGGGGGTATGGGAGAGACCCAGTACTTC. Translating it yields CASSRGGGMGETQYF.

The rearrangement links TRBV7-2 to TRBJ2-5; TRBD1 might be the D (5 bases). This CDR3 has 13 residues. V dropped 5 bases and J dropped 5 bases, with 12 bases sitting between them. Per germline, CDR1 SGHTA and CDR2 FQGNSA. CDR3 in DNA: TGTGCCAGCAGCGGATACAGGTCCGAGACCCAGTACTTC. Its protein product is CASSGYRSETQYF.

Worth noting for this clone: At one of its ends the junction is not consistent with the germline gene, which may arise from a read error. This rearrangement joins TRBV5-1 to TRBJ2-2; the D gene is possibly TRBD2 (6 bases). The CDR3 has 13 amino acids. Germline-derived CDR1 and CDR2 are SGHRS and YFSETQ. DNA of the CDR3: TGCGCCACCAGCCGGCGGGAAGGCGGGGAGCTGTTTTTT. Translating it yields CATSRREGGELFF.

This rearrangement joins TRBV5-1 to TRBJ1-2, with D tentatively TRBD1 (5 bases). CDR1 SGHRS and CDR2 YFSETQ come from the germline V gene. The CDR3 loop spans 13 amino acids. V was clipped by 4 bases and J by 3 bases, with 10 bases between them. CDR3 sequence reads: CASSSRDYYGYTF. The CDR3 bases are TGCGCCAGCAGCAGCAGGGACTACTATGGCTACACCTTC.

This clone showed up just once. This chain links TRBV13 with TRBJ1-4; no reliable D call. The CDR3 has 15 residues. The germline V and J ends were trimmed by 0 bases and 5 bases, with 10 bases remaining between them. In germline, CDR1 is PRHDT, CDR2 FYEKMQ (reference sequence). The CDR3 DNA reads TGTGCCAGCAGCTTAGGGGCACCCCACAATGAAAAACTGTTTTTT. Protein sequence: CASSLGAPHNEKLFF.

This CDR3 reads CASSRTEVFGYTF. CDR3 nucleotide sequence: TGTGCCAGCTCACGGACAGAGGTGTTTGGCTACACCTTC. The chain employs TRBV18 and TRBJ1-2; TRBD1 might be the D (6 bases). Germline V lookup: CDR1 KGHSH, CDR2 LQKENI. This CDR3 spans 13 amino acids. The V gene lost 4 bases and the J gene lost 7 bases, with 13 bases spanning the gap.

The chain joins TRBV6-5 to TRBJ1-4; D not certain. V was trimmed by 4 bases and J by 5 bases, leaving 14 bases between them. Germline V gives CDR1 MNHEY, CDR2 SVGAGI. This CDR3 contains 15 residues. The CDR3 is CASSSVGRGNEKLFF. The CDR3 nucleotides are TGTGCCAGCAGTTCGGTAGGCCGCGGAAATGAAAAACTGTTTTTT.

This clone was seen more than once but under ten times. This rearrangement joins TRBV21-1 to TRBJ2-3; the D call in the table, TRBD2, was not verified against the DNA. TRBV21-1 is noted as a pseudogene. The CDR3 has 15 amino acids. CDR3 coding DNA: TGTGCCAGCAGCAAAAGCCACACCGGTTGGAGCACGCAGTATTTT. Its protein is CASSKSHTGWSTQYF.

This sequence joins TRBV18 and TRBJ1-3, with D perhaps matching TRBD1 (5 bases). CDR1 KGHSH and CDR2 LQKENI come from the germline V gene. This CDR3 has 14 residues. Trimming stripped 5 bases from V and 4 bases from J, with 12 bases between. CDR3 in amino acids: CASSLQVSGNTIYF. As DNA, the CDR3 is TGTGCCAGCTCATTACAGGTTTCCGGAAACACCATATATTTT.

The rearrangement uses TRBV5-1 and TRBJ2-7; 13 positions match TRBD2. Germline V lookup: CDR1 SGHRS, CDR2 YFSETQ. V gave up 0 bases and J gave up 6 bases; unmatched junction bases: 3. The CDR3 sequence is 15 residues long. Here the CDR3 DNA reads TGCGCCAGCAGCTTGGCAGGGACTAGCGGGACCGAGCAGTACTTC. This translates into CASSLAGTSGTEQYF.

The rearrangement links TRBV4-3 to TRBJ1-5; D unresolved. Trimming removed 1 base at V and 7 bases at J, with 8 bases between. The CDR3 sequence is 13 residues long. CDR1 is LGHNA, CDR2 YSLEER, per germline. The CDR3, as DNA: TGCGCCAGCAGCCAAGGGTATGCGCAGCCCCAGCATTTT. This translates into CASSQGYAQPQHF.